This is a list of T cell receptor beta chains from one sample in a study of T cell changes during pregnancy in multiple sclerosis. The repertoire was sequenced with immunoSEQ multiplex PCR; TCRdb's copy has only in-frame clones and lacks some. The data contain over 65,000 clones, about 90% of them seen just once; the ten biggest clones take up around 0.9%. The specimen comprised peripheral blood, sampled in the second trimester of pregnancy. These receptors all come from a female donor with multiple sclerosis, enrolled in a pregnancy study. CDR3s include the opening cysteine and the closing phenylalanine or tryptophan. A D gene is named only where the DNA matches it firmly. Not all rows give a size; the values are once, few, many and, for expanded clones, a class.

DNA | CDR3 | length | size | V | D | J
TGTGCCAGCAGCCAAGATCTTGTAGAGGGAGCCTACGAGCAGTACTTC | CASSQDLVEGAYEQYF | 16 | . | TRBV14 | . | TRBJ2-7
TGTGCCAGCAGCTGGGACACAGGGCAGGCTCAGCCCCAGCATTTT | CASSWDTGQAQPQHF | 15 | once | TRBV7-2 | . | TRBJ1-5
TGTGCCAGCAGCGTAGTCGGGGGTAGCGCGGATACGCAGTATTTT | CASSVVGGSADTQYF | 15 | . | TRBV9 | . | TRBJ2-3
TGTGCCATCAGGGGGACAGGGGGAGCTGGCAATTCACCCCTCCACTTT | CAIRGTGGAGNSPLHF | 16 | once | TRBV10-3 | TRBD1 | TRBJ1-6
TGTGCCAGCAGCGCCGCCCCCTTGCGGGGTAGCACTGAAGCTTTCTTT | CASSAAPLRGSTEAFF | 16 | . | TRBV9 | . | TRBJ1-1
TGTGCCAGCAGCGTAGACTCGACAGAGATATACGAGCAGTACTTC | CASSVDSTEIYEQYF | 15 | . | TRBV9 | . | TRBJ2-7
TGTGCCAGCAGTGGCCAGACAGGGGCGAACACTGAAGCTTTCTTT | CASSGQTGANTEAFF | 15 | . | TRBV6-6 | TRBD1 | TRBJ1-1
TGTGCCAGCAGTTTGACAGTATTGAACACTGAAGCTTTCTTT | CASSLTVLNTEAFF | 14 | . | TRBV27 | . | TRBJ1-1
TGTGCCAGCAGCTTAATAGGACAGGGGAGCACAGATACGCAGTATTTT | CASSLIGQGSTDTQYF | 16 | . | TRBV11-1 | TRBD1 | TRBJ2-3
TGTGCCAGCAGCGCTCCGGGACTAGCGGGGGGGTACAATGAGCAGTTCTTC | CASSAPGLAGGYNEQFF | 17 | . | TRBV7-2 | TRBD2 | TRBJ2-1
TGTGCCAGCAGCGTGGGCAGGGTGCTAGGGGTCGACGAGCAGTACTTC | CASSVGRVLGVDEQYF | 16 | . | TRBV9 | . | TRBJ2-7